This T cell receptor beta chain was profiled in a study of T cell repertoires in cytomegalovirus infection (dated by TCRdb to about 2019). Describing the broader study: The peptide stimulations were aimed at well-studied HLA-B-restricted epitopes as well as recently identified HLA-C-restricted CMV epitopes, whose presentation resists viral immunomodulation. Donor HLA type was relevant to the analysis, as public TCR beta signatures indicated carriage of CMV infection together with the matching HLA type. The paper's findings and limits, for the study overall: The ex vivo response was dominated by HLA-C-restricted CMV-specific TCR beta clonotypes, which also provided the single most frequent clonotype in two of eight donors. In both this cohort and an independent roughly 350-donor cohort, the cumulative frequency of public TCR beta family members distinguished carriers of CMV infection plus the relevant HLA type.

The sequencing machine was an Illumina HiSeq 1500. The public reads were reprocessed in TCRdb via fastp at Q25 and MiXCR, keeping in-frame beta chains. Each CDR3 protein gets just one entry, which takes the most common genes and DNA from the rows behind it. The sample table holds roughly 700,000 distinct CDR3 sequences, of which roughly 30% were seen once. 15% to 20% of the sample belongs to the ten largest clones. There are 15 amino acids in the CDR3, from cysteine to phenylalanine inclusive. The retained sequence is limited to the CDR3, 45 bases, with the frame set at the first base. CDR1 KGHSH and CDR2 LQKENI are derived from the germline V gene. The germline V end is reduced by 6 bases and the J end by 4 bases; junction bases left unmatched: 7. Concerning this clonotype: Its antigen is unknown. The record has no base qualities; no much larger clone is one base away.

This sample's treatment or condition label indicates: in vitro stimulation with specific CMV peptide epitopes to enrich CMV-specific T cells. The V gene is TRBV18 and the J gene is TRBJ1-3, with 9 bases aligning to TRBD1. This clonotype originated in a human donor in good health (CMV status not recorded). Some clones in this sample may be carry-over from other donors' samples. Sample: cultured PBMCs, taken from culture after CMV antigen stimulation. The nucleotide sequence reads TGTGCCAGCTCTATACAGGGGGCCGACGGAAACACCATATATTTT. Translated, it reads CASSIQGADGNTIYF.